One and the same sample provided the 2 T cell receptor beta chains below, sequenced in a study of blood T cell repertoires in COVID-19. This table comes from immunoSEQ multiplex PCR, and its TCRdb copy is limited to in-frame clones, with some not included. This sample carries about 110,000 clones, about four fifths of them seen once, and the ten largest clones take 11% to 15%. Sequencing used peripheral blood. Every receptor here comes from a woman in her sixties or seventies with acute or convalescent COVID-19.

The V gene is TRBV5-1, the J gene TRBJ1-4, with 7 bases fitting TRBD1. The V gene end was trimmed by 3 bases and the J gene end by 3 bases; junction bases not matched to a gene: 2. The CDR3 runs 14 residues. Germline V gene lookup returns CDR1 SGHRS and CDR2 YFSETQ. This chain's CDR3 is CASSYGTANEKLFF. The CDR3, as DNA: TGCGCCAGCAGCTACGGGACAGCTAATGAAAAACTGTTTTTT.

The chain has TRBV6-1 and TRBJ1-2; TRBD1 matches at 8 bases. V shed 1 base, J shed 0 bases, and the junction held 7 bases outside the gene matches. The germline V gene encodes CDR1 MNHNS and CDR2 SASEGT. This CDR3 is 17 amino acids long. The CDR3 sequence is CASSEGQGLGSNYGYTF. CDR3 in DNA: TGTGCCAGCAGTGAAGGACAGGGGTTGGGATCTAACTATGGCTACACCTTC.